The clone carrying this T cell receptor beta chain was detected once. The antigen is unknown. Second doses that came at about 4 or about 12 weeks were put together. This CDR3 comprises 11 residues. V was cut by 4 bases and J by 10 bases, with 8 bases left in between. Per the germline V gene, CDR1 is MDHEN and CDR2 is SYDVKM. This entry is derived from a study of T cell responses to AZD1222 COVID-19 vaccine. Study-wide points: Spike-specific TCR breadth rose after two AZD1222 doses, and depth rose as well. Baseline antibody screening turned up just a handful of seropositive AZD1222 recipients. There were vaccine-associated CD4 TCRs across spike, dominant at 160-218 and 743-854.

Measured with immunoSEQ multiplex PCR; TCRdb has only the in-frame clones, and not every one. The table includes some 150,000 clones, 90% detected once. The clonotype originates from an adult who received the AZD1222 COVID-19 vaccine. This chain uses TRBV28 with TRBJ2-1; the D is unclear. The starting material was peripheral blood, obtained 28 days after the second AZD1222 dose. The chain's CDR3 is CASSSPLEQFF. The CDR3 DNA reads TGTGCCAGCAGTTCCCCCCTGGAGCAGTTCTTC.